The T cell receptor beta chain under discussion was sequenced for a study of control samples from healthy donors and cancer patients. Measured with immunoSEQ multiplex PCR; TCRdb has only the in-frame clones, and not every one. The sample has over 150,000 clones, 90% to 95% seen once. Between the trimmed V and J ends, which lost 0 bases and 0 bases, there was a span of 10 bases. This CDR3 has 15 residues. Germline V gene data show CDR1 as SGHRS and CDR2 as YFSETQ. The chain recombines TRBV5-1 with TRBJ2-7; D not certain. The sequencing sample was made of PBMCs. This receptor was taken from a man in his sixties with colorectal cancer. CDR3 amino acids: CASSLDDRSSYEQYF. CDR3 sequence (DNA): TGCGCCAGCAGCTTGGACGACCGGAGCTCCTACGAGCAGTACTTC.